The 13 T cell receptor beta chains below all came from one sample that was sequenced in a study of PD-1 blockade in mismatch repair-deficient tumors. Data came from immunoSEQ multiplex PCR; TCRdb stores just in-frame clones and leaves some out. The sample contains roughly 70,000 clones, 70% to 85% of which appear only once. The sample consisted of peripheral blood, taken 2 weeks after starting pembrolizumab. The receptor set was obtained from an adult with mismatch repair-deficient cancer.

The chain is built from TRBV5-4 and TRBJ2-3; either TRBD1 or TRBD2 may supply D (5 bases each). Trimming stripped 8 bases from V and 0 bases from J, with 16 bases between. Germline-derived CDR1 and CDR2 are SGHNT and YYREEE (reference sequence). The CDR3 contains 15 residues. In DNA, the CDR3 is TGTGCCAGTGGGGGTCGGGCCTCTAGCACAGATACGCAGTATTTT. It yields the protein CASGGRASSTDTQYF.

The chain couples TRBV5-1 to TRBJ1-2; TRBD1 matches 9 bases. This CDR3 contains 15 residues. CDR1 and CDR2 from the germline V gene are SGHRS and YFSETQ. V was pared by 0 bases and J by 5 bases, with 5 bases of the junction left unmatched. Here the CDR3 reads CASSLAGGQGYGYTF. In DNA, the CDR3 is TGCGCCAGCAGCTTGGCCGGGGGACAGGGTTATGGCTACACCTTC. Using reference TRBV5-1 and TRBJ1-2 for the parts outside the CDR3, the full variable domain is KAGVTQTPRYLIKTRGQQVTLSCSPISGHRSVSWYQQTPGQGLQFLFEYFSETQRNKGNFPGRFSGRQFSNSRSEMNVSTLELGDSALYLCASSLAGGQGYGYTFGSGTRLTVV.

The chain uses TRBV11-2 and TRBJ2-7; D call uncertain. Per the germline V gene, CDR1 is SGHAT and CDR2 is FQNNGV. V was trimmed by 1 base and J by 4 bases, leaving 8 bases between them. The CDR3 is made up of 13 amino acids. CDR3 DNA sequence: TGTGCCAGCAGCTTAGGCCCGGTATACGAGCAGTACTTC. Encoded protein: CASSLGPVYEQYF.

The gene calls are TRBV9 and TRBJ2-3; D gene ambiguous. In germline, CDR1 is SGDLS, CDR2 YYNGEE. The CDR3 consists of 14 residues. V gave up 0 bases and J gave up 0 bases, with 5 bases separating them. In DNA, the CDR3 is TGTGCCAGCAGCGTAGACGGTAGCACAGATACGCAGTATTTT. This encodes CASSVDGSTDTQYF.

In this sample, this clone turned up a few times. V gene TRBV5-4 combines with J gene TRBJ1-4; 8 positions match TRBD1. From germline, CDR1 is SGHNT and CDR2 YYREEE (reference sequence). The J segment lost 4 bases and the V segment lost 3 bases, leaving 2 bases of the junction unmatched. The CDR3 extends over 14 amino acids. The CDR3 spells CASSWDRFNEKLFF. CDR3 nucleotides: TGTGCCAGCAGCTGGGACAGGTTTAATGAAAAACTGTTTTTT. The whole variable domain, remainder taken from reference TRBV5-4 and TRBJ1-4, is ETGVTQSPTHLIKTRGQQVTLRCSSQSGHNTVSWYQQALGQGPQFIFQYYREEENGRGNFPPRFSGLQFPNYSSELNVNALELDDSALYLCASSWDRFNEKLFFGSGTQLSVL.

The chain is built from TRBV18 and TRBJ1-2; D is perhaps TRBD1 (6 bases). Per the germline V gene, CDR1 is KGHSH and CDR2 is LQKENI. V lost 4 bases and J lost 8, with 20 bases in between. This CDR3 contains 15 residues. CDR3 sequence: CASSLSTGLSGGYTF. Written as DNA, the CDR3 is TGTGCCAGCTCACTCTCGACAGGCTTGTCAGGGGGCTACACCTTC.

This chain connects TRBV19 to TRBJ2-7; TRBD2 matches at 12 bases. The length of the CDR3 is 16 residues. Trimming took 5 bases from V and 4 from J; bases not matched to a gene: 9. Germline V CDR1 and CDR2: LNHDA, SQIVND (reference sequence). CDR3 in amino acids: CASSRYAGTSGYEQYF. Written as DNA, the CDR3 is TGTGCCAGTAGTCGCTATGCCGGGACTAGCGGGTACGAGCAGTACTTC.

The chain uses TRBV7-8 and TRBJ2-7; D perhaps matches TRBD2 (8 bases). V gave up 2 bases and J gave up 2 bases, with 13 bases separating them. Germline V CDR1 and CDR2: SGHVS, FQNEAQ. The CDR3 is made up of 15 amino acids. The DNA of the CDR3 is TGTGCCAGCAGCTTACGGGAGGGGGCGACCTACGAGCAGTACTTC. Translation: CASSLREGATYEQYF.

The rearrangement joins TRBV7-6 to TRBJ2-1; perhaps TRBD1 as D (6 bases). CDR1 and CDR2 (germline): SGHVS, FNYEAQ. Trimming shortened V by 5 bases and J by 7 bases, and 21 bases separated the two germline ends. The CDR3 runs to 16 residues. The CDR3 nucleotides are TGTGCCAGCAGCGGTAGGACAGAAACTATTAGGAATGAGCAGTTCTTC. It specifies CASSGRTETIRNEQFF.

The rearrangement joins TRBV11-2 to TRBJ2-1; D is possibly TRBD2 (5 bases). Germline lookup yields CDR1 SGHAT and CDR2 FQNNGV. There are 14 residues in the CDR3. V lost 3 bases and J lost 3, with 9 bases in between. CDR3 DNA: TGTGCCAGCAGCTTCGCGGGCCGCTACAATGAGCAGTTCTTC. Translation: CASSFAGRYNEQFF.

The rearrangement links TRBV11-1 to TRBJ2-3; D might be TRBD2 (5 bases). The CDR3 has 14 residues. V lost 7 bases and J 5 bases, leaving 16 bases between the germline ends. Germline V gene data show CDR1 as SGHAT and CDR2 as FQDESV (reference sequence). CDR3 residues: CASTADVLGDTQYF. The DNA of the CDR3 is TGTGCCAGCACCGCGGACGTACTAGGAGATACGCAGTATTTT.

The count of this clone is one. V is TRBV4-2 and J is TRBJ2-1; 11 bases are a match to TRBD1. The germline V gene encodes CDR1 LGHNA and CDR2 YNFKEQ. This CDR3 contains 17 residues. Trimming at V came to 1 base and at J to 4 bases, leaving 6 bases not matched to a gene. In DNA form, the CDR3 reads TGTGCCAGCAGCCAAGGAACGGGACAGGGGGGTTACAATGAGCAGTTCTTC. Translated: CASSQGTGQGGYNEQFF.

V gene TRBV6-5 combines with J gene TRBJ1-5; TRBD1 might be the D (5 bases). V lost 6 bases, J lost 3 bases, and 6 bases lay in between. CDR3 size: 12 residues. The germline CDR1 and CDR2 sequences are MNHEY and SVGAGI. In DNA form, the CDR3 reads TGTGCCAGCAGGGGGCCCAATCAGCCCCAGCATTTT. This gives the protein CASRGPNQPQHF.